This T cell receptor (beta chain) stems from a study of blood T cell repertoires in COVID-19. Study context: Spain, Italy and the United States supplied samples that represented acute and convalescent COVID-19. Sources were T cells, B-cell-depleted T cells, or PBMCs; the material itself was cDNA or gDNA.

The CDR3 is 13 residues long. V was cut by 0 bases and J by 5 bases, with 9 bases left in between. Germline CDR1 is SGHKS and CDR2 is YYEKEE (reference sequence). Original methodology: Amplification with reference gene primers provided the estimates of nucleated cell counts. Clones were sequenced by immunoSEQ multiplex PCR, and TCRdb holds only the in-frame ones, with some missing. V, J and clone size derive from that table, while D and trimming were established from the DNA sequence. The table has 150,000 to 200,000 clones, around 85% seen once. The sequence came from a man in his fifties with active or convalescent COVID-19. V gene TRBV5-5 combines with J gene TRBJ2-7; D not certain. The material sequenced was peripheral blood. The DNA for the CDR3 is TGTGCCAGCAGCTTGGTCCCCCAGAACGAGCAGTACTTC. Encoded protein: CASSLVPQNEQYF.